This TCR beta chain stems from a study of shared clonotypes between healthy human individuals. CD45RO-negative CD8 cells positively selected for CCR7 made up the naive population, which excluded terminally differentiated effector memory CD45RA+ cells. Healthy HIV-negative adults without recent acute infections or vaccinations served as donors. Study-level results: Naive subsets usually exceeded memory subsets in estimated richness.

Details on this clone: The antigen is unknown.

Each sorted subset replicate got 200 ng genomic DNA, 25,000 to 35,000 genomes. Data came from immunoSEQ multiplex PCR; TCRdb stores just in-frame clones and leaves some out. The sample yields under 2,000,000 clones, less than 95% seen once. V dropped 5 bases and J dropped 4 bases, with 10 bases sitting between them. Germline V gene lookup returns CDR1 MNHEY and CDR2 SMNVEV (reference sequence). CDR3 length: 13 amino acids. The chain links TRBV27 to TRBJ2-3, with a weak D call TRBD2 (6 bases). Specimen: naive CD8+ T cells sorted from blood. The TCR was taken from a man aged 18 to 35 in good health. The chain's CDR3 is CASSVGDSDTQYF. The DNA for the CDR3 is TGTGCCAGCAGTGTCGGGGACTCAGATACGCAGTATTTT.